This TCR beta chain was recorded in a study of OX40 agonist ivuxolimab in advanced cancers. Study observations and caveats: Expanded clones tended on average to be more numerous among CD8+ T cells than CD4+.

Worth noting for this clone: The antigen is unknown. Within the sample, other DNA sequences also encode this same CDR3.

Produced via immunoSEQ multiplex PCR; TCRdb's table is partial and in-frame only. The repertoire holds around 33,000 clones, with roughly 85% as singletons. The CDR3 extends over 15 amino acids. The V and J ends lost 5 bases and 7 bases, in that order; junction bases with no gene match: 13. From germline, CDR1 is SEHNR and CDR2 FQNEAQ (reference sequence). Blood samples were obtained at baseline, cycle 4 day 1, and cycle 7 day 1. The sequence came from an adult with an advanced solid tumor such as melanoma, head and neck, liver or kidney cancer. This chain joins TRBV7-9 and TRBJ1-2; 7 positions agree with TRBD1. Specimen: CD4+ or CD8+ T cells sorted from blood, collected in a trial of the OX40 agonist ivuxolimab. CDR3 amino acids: CASSPPPRTGVGYTF. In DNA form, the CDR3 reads TGTGCCAGCAGCCCCCCCCCAAGGACAGGTGTTGGCTACACCTTC.